A selection of T cell receptor beta chains follows, all from one sample in a study of shared clonotypes between healthy human individuals. Libraries were prepared by immunoSEQ multiplex PCR; TCRdb keeps only in-frame clonotypes and omits some of them. The data show more than 2 million clones, less than 95% seen once. The sequencing sample was made of naive CD8+ T cells sorted from blood. The receptors shown here come from a young man in good health. Each CDR3 is given with its conserved first and last residue. D genes are given only for firm matches. Not every row has a clone size; where given, it reads once, few, many or a size class.

NA | TRBJ2-1 | NA | TRBV19 | CASTLGGNEQFF | TGTGCCAGTACTCTGGGGGGCAATGAGCAGTTCTTC
NA | TRBJ2-1 | NA | TRBV4-1 | CASSQDRDYNEQFF | TGCGCCAGCAGCCAAGATAGGGACTACAATGAGCAGTTCTTC
TRBD2 | TRBJ2-1 | NA | TRBV27 | CASSSPLAGGPNEQFF | TGTGCCAGCAGTTCCCCATTAGCGGGAGGGCCCAATGAGCAGTTCTTC
NA | TRBJ2-5 | NA | TRBV6-5 | CASSQGTWYF | TGTGCCAGCAGTCAAGGGACCTGGTACTTC
NA | TRBJ2-7 | NA | TRBV27 | CASSLLPTTRGTYEQYF | TGTGCCAGCAGTTTATTACCAACGACAAGGGGTACCTACGAGCAGTACTTC
TRBD1 | TRBJ2-2 | NA | TRBV30 | CAWEGQATGELFF | TGTGCCTGGGAGGGACAGGCCACCGGGGAGCTGTTTTTT
TRBD1 | TRBJ2-7 | NA | TRBV5-4 | CASSSPGQGNEQYF | TGTGCCAGCAGCTCCCCGGGACAGGGTAACGAGCAGTACTTC
TRBD1 | TRBJ1-1 | NA | TRBV28 | CASLMGQDEAFF | TGTGCCAGCCTTATGGGACAGGATGAAGCTTTCTTT
NA | TRBJ2-7 | NA | TRBV7-8 | CASTPGSYEQYF | TGTGCCAGCACCCCCGGATCCTACGAGCAGTACTTC
TRBD2 | TRBJ2-1 | NA | TRBV7-9 | CASSSSLAGGLEQFF | TGTGCCAGCAGCTCCTCACTAGCGGGAGGGTTGGAGCAGTTCTTC
NA | TRBJ1-6 | NA | TRBV27 | CASRPRGNSPLHF | TGTGCCAGCAGGCCCAGGGGAAATTCACCCCTCCACTTT
TRBD1 | TRBJ2-1 | NA | TRBV29-1 | CSVRTGNYNEQFF | TGCAGCGTTCGGACAGGGAACTACAATGAGCAGTTCTTC
NA | TRBJ1-1 | NA | TRBV30 | CAWISGPRPTEAFF | TGTGCCTGGATATCCGGGCCCCGCCCCACTGAAGCTTTCTTT
TRBD1 | TRBJ1-1 | NA | TRBV7-9 | CASSSAQGLNTEAFF | TGTGCCAGCAGCTCCGCACAGGGGCTCAACACTGAAGCTTTCTTT
NA | TRBJ2-1 | NA | TRBV29-1 | CSVDSGRGVFF | TGCAGCGTTGATTCAGGGCGTGGGGTGTTCTTC
TRBD1 | TRBJ2-5 | NA | TRBV28 | CASSFRDREETQYF | TGTGCCAGCAGTTTCCGGGACAGGGAGGAGACCCAGTACTTC
TRBD1 | TRBJ2-7 | NA | TRBV15 | CATSIGTGFYEQYF | TGTGCCACCAGCATTGGGACAGGCTTCTACGAGCAGTACTTC
NA | TRBJ1-1 | NA | TRBV18 | CASSRGGNTEAFF | TGTGCCAGCTCCCGAGGAGGGAACACTGAAGCTTTCTTT
NA | TRBJ2-7 | NA | TRBV9 | CASSEDGDSYEQYF | TGTGCCAGCAGCGAGGACGGTGACTCCTACGAGCAGTACTTC
NA | TRBJ1-1 | once | TRBV27 | CASSPQTGTEAFF | TGTGCCAGCAGTCCACAGACAGGAACAGAAGCTTTCTTT
TRBD1 | TRBJ2-7 | NA | TRBV4-1 | CASSFAGGYEQYF | TGCGCCAGCAGCTTCGCAGGGGGCTACGAGCAGTACTTC
NA | TRBJ1-1 | NA | TRBV19 | CASSINPWGGNTEAFF | TGTGCCAGTAGTATTAACCCATGGGGTGGGAACACTGAAGCTTTCTTT
NA | TRBJ2-7 | NA | TRBV29-1 | CSVWTYEQYF | TGCAGCGTGTGGACCTACGAGCAGTACTTC
NA | TRBJ1-2 | NA | TRBV6-1 | CAISRQRGYTF | TGTGCCATTTCTAGACAGCGGGGCTACACCTTC
NA | TRBJ1-2 | NA | TRBV9 | CASSVGGGTYGYTF | TGTGCCAGCAGCGTAGGCGGGGGCACCTATGGCTACACCTTC
NA | TRBJ2-7 | NA | TRBV4-1 | CASSQDVGSYEQYF | TGCGCCAGCAGCCAAGATGTCGGCTCCTACGAGCAGTACTTC
TRBD1 | TRBJ1-2 | NA | TRBV7-9 | CASSLSPTGAGYGYTF | TGTGCCAGCAGCTTATCCCCGACAGGGGCGGGGTATGGCTACACCTTC
TRBD1 | TRBJ2-7 | NA | TRBV6-5 | CASSPGTGVNEQYF | TGTGCCAGCAGTCCCGGGACAGGGGTCAACGAGCAGTACTTC
NA | TRBJ2-5 | NA | TRBV27 | CASSPGTRILQETQYF | TGTGCCAGCAGTCCCGGGACAAGGATCCTCCAAGAGACCCAGTACTTC
TRBD1 | TRBJ1-3 | NA | TRBV6-5 | CASRAGGYSGNTIYF | TGTGCCAGCAGGGCAGGGGGCTACTCTGGAAACACCATATATTTT
TRBD2 | TRBJ2-3 | NA | TRBV19 | CASTPAGVTDTQYF | TGTGCCAGTACGCCAGCGGGAGTCACAGATACGCAGTATTTT
NA | TRBJ1-6 | NA | TRBV2 | CASRRLRILWNSPLHF | TGTGCCAGCAGGCGCCTGAGAATTCTCTGGAATTCACCCCTCCACTTT
NA | TRBJ2-7 | NA | TRBV7-9 | CASSPGNYEQYF | TGTGCCAGCAGCCCTGGGAACTACGAGCAGTACTTC
TRBD1 | TRBJ2-1 | NA | TRBV4-3 | CASSHGTGWNEQFF | TGCGCCAGCAGCCACGGGACAGGGTGGAATGAGCAGTTCTTC
NA | TRBJ2-7 | once | TRBV2 | CASSEAGYEQYF | TGTGCCAGCAGTGAAGCAGGGTACGAGCAGTACTTC
TRBD2 | TRBJ2-1 | NA | TRBV9 | CASSPGPRNLAGDFYNEQFF | TGTGCCAGCAGCCCTGGGCCCCGAAACCTAGCGGGGGATTTCTACAATGAGCAGTTCTTC
NA | TRBJ2-7 | NA | TRBV6-4 | CASSVFGGGSYEQYF | TGTGCCAGCAGTGTATTTGGGGGTGGCTCCTACGAGCAGTACTTC
NA | TRBJ1-2 | NA | TRBV4-1 | CASSERQDSSYGYTF | TGCGCCAGCAGCGAAAGGCAGGACAGTTCCTATGGCTACACCTTC
TRBD2 | TRBJ2-2 | NA | TRBV7-8 | CASSFSGRANTGELFF | TGTGCCAGCAGCTTTAGCGGGAGGGCGAACACCGGGGAGCTGTTTTTT
NA | TRBJ2-1 | NA | TRBV5-5 | CASSLRRGNEQFF | TGTGCCAGCAGCTTACGGAGGGGTAATGAGCAGTTCTTC
NA | TRBJ1-1 | NA | TRBV7-9 | CASSPDTGTTEAFF | TGTGCCAGCAGCCCAGATACCGGGACCACTGAAGCTTTCTTT